This TCR beta chain was found in a study of neurological immune-mediated disorders. Study context: The study included approximately 34 multiple sclerosis patients, some 31 relapsing-remitting and 3 secondary progressive. Study outcomes and limitations: The greatest TCR clonal expansion appeared in HTLV-1-associated myelopathy and the smallest, falling below healthy controls, in multiple sclerosis.

The cDNA was produced through 5'RACE with 10-nucleotide random UMIs. TCRdb passed the 5' RACE reads through MiXCR, listing each CDR3 protein once. This sample has around 44,000 distinct CDR3 sequences, with 2% to 3% found just once. The unsorted libraries were produced from 2 million PBMCs held at -80 C. The CDR3 sequence is 15 residues long. From germline, CDR1 is SGHRS and CDR2 YFSETQ. V gave up 4 bases and J gave up 2 bases, with 15 bases separating them. This clonotype was counted at least ten times. Its antigen is currently unknown. The sequenced material came from PBMCs. The receptor was derived from a man aged 25 to 40 with multiple sclerosis. V usage is TRBV5-1 and J usage is TRBJ1-1; TRBD1 might be the D (6 bases). The CDR3 region has the DNA TGCGCCAGCAGCACTTATCCAGGGGCTAACACTGAAGCTTTCTTT. Translated: CASSTYPGANTEAFF.